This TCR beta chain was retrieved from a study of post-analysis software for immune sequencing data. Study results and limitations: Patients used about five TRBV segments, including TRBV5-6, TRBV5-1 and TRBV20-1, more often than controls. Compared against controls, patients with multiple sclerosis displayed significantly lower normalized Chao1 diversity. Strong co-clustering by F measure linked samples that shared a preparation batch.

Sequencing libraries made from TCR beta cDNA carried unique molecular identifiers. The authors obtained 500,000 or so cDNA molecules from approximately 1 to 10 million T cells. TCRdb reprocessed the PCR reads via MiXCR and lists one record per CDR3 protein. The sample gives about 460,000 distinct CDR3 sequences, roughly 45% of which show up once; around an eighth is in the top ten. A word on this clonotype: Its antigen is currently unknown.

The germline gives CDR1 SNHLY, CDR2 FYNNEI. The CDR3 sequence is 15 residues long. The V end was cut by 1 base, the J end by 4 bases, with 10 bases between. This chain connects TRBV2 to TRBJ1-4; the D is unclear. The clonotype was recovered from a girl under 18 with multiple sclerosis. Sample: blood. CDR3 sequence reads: CASSEVGTFNEKLFF. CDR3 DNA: TGTGCCAGCAGTGAAGTGGGCACCTTTAATGAAAAACTGTTTTTT.